This is a list of T cell receptor beta chains from one sample in a study of TIL therapy for anti-PD-1-resistant metastatic lung cancer. Some clones are missing from TCRdb's copy, which holds only in-frame ones; the method was immunoSEQ multiplex PCR. The table shows approximately 97,000 clones, with about three fifths occurring only once. The material sequenced was tumor tissue, taken at baseline. Receptors originate from a person aged 25 to 85 with non-small cell lung cancer. CDR3s include the opening cysteine and the closing phenylalanine or tryptophan. The D gene is left open where the match is weak.

CDR3: CASSSPSMGRADGYTF
D: -
V: TRBV6-2/TRBV6-3
J: TRBJ1-2

CDR3: CASSVGAGRDNQPQHF
D: -
V: TRBV7-8
J: TRBJ1-5

CDR3: CASSLRGGTEAFF
D: -
V: TRBV5-6
J: TRBJ1-1

CDR3: CATPVPRTYPLLPSYF
D: -
V: TRBV24-1
J: TRBJ1-2

CDR3: CASTPIRPGKTQYF
D: -
V: TRBV6-2/TRBV6-3
J: TRBJ2-5

CDR3: CASSHLRSWTGGESPLHF
D: TRBD1
V: TRBV4-2
J: TRBJ1-6

CDR3: CAWSVLGRAGNTIYF
D: -
V: TRBV30
J: TRBJ1-3

CDR3: CASGTGAPPIGELFF
D: TRBD1
V: TRBV7-3
J: TRBJ2-2

CDR3: CASSFRTSGADTQYF
D: TRBD2
V: TRBV7-2
J: TRBJ2-3

CDR3: CASSPPAFSGKETQYF
D: TRBD2
V: TRBV18
J: TRBJ2-5

CDR3: CASSLRDPTYNEQFF
D: -
V: TRBV6-5
J: TRBJ2-1

CDR3: CAWDARWTEAFF
D: -
V: TRBV30
J: TRBJ1-1

CDR3: CASSLGTGTGELFF
D: TRBD1
V: TRBV3-1/TRBV3-2
J: TRBJ2-2

CDR3: CASSLVGYNEQFF
D: -
V: TRBV11-3
J: TRBJ2-1

CDR3: CASSLDRASTDTQYF
D: TRBD1
V: TRBV7-2
J: TRBJ2-3

CDR3: CASKGGFTDTQYF
D: -
V: TRBV2
J: TRBJ2-3

CDR3: CAWNLLHGYTF
D: -
V: TRBV30
J: TRBJ1-2

CDR3: CASSLQGATNEKLFF
D: TRBD1
V: TRBV19
J: TRBJ1-4

CDR3: CASSIAHGASSGNTIYF
D: -
V: TRBV19
J: TRBJ1-3

CDR3: CASSQDERERGTQYF
D: -
V: TRBV4-1
J: TRBJ2-3

CDR3: CASSNVGGSDEQFF
D: -
V: TRBV19
J: TRBJ2-1

CDR3: CASSADDGETQYF
D: -
V: TRBV18
J: TRBJ2-5

CDR3: CASSKDRGDYGYTF
D: -
V: TRBV21-1
J: TRBJ1-2

CDR3: CASSIGFWNEQFF
D: -
V: TRBV19
J: TRBJ2-1

CDR3: CASSQDGTYGYTF
D: -
V: TRBV4-1
J: TRBJ1-2

CDR3: CASSRRDSFGELFF
D: -
V: TRBV5-4
J: TRBJ2-2

CDR3: CASSLGQGRSEKLFF
D: -
V: TRBV7-2
J: TRBJ1-4

CDR3: CASSPRQGAETLEQFF
D: TRBD1
V: TRBV28
J: TRBJ2-1

CDR3: CASSPGTVNGYTF
D: TRBD1
V: TRBV18
J: TRBJ1-2

CDR3: CASRVDSTGTGEQYF
D: TRBD1
V: TRBV5-6
J: TRBJ2-7

CDR3: CASSYGTKGLANYGYTF
D: -
V: TRBV28
J: TRBJ1-2

CDR3: CASSQGGQPQHF
D: -
V: TRBV3-1/TRBV3-2
J: TRBJ1-5

CDR3: CASGLEVGELFF
D: -
V: TRBV12-5
J: TRBJ2-2

CDR3: CASSRKGDTEAFF
D: -
V: TRBV18
J: TRBJ1-1

CDR3: CASTGQGAGETQYF
D: TRBD1
V: TRBV6-5
J: TRBJ2-5

CDR3: CASSGASGGPPYEQYF
D: TRBD2
V: TRBV9
J: TRBJ2-7

CDR3: CASSRDSNSGNTIYF
D: TRBD1
V: TRBV5-1
J: TRBJ1-3

CDR3: CAWSSGQSYEQYF
D: -
V: TRBV30
J: TRBJ2-7

CDR3: CASSGDTVNTEAFF
D: -
V: TRBV9
J: TRBJ1-1

CDR3: CASSLEILGSYEQYF
D: -
V: TRBV5-1
J: TRBJ2-7

CDR3: CASSLNQAYEQYF
D: -
V: TRBV12-3/TRBV12-4
J: TRBJ2-7

CDR3: CASSGGGKSYNSPLHF
D: -
V: TRBV6-4
J: TRBJ1-6

CDR3: CASRPPGLAGSQYF
D: TRBD2
V: TRBV6-5
J: TRBJ2-5

CDR3: CASSGEAGNTGELFF
D: -
V: TRBV9
J: TRBJ2-2

CDR3: CASNYSKGSYEQYF
D: -
V: TRBV6-5
J: TRBJ2-7

CDR3: CASSYSPGNQPQHF
D: -
V: TRBV6-5
J: TRBJ1-5

CDR3: CASSQREAVAGEQFF
D: TRBD2
V: TRBV4-1
J: TRBJ2-1